The present TCR beta chain was sequenced within a study of early T cells in non-severe SARS-CoV-2 infection. Study overall: With bulk RNA from unsorted whole blood as input, sequencing yielded unpaired chains. Broader study findings: Matching against VDJdb likely underestimated virus-specific expansions, favoring anti-spike CD8.

This clonotype was counted many times. The target antigen is unknown. Trimming left V 5 bases short and J 4 bases short, with 18 bases between. Germline CDR1 and CDR2: SGHTA and FQGNSA. This CDR3 contains 15 residues. Unique molecular identifiers were attached to individual cDNA molecules. TCRdb ran MiXCR on the 5' RACE reads and lists one entry per CDR3 protein. The data show under 70,000 distinct CDR3 sequences, 4.5% to 7% seen once. The sample comprised whole blood. This TCR was sampled from an adult who was a healthcare worker with PCR-confirmed SARS-CoV-2 infection or an uninfected control (not recorded which). The chain combines TRBV7-2 with TRBJ2-7; D is tentatively TRBD1 or TRBD2 (5 bases each). CDR3 sequence (DNA): TGTGCCAGCAGCCCACAGAAGGGACCAATATACGAGCAGTACTTC. It translates to CASSPQKGPIYEQYF.